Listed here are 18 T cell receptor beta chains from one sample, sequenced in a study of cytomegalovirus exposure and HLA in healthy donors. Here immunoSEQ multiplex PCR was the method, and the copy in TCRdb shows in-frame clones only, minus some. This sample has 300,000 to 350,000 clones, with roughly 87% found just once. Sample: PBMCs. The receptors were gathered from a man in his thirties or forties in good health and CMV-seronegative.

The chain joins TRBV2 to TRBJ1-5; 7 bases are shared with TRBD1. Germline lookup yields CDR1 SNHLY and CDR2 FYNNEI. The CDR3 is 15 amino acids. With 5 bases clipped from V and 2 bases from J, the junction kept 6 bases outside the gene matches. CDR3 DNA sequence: TGTGCCAGCAGTTTGGACAGGCCCGGCAATCAGCCCCAGCATTTT. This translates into CASSLDRPGNQPQHF.

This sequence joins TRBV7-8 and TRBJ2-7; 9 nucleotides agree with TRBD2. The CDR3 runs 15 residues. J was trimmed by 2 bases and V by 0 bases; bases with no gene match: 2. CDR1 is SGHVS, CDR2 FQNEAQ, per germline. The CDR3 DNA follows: TGTGCCAGCAGCTTAGCGGCTAGCGGGGCCTACGAGCAGTACTTC. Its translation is CASSLAASGAYEQYF. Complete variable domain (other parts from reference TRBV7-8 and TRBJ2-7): GAGVSQSPRYKVAKRGQDVALRCDPISGHVSLFWYQQALGQGPEFLTYFQNEAQLDKSGLPSDRFFAERPEGSVSTLKIQRTQQEDSAVYLCASSLAASGAYEQYFGPGTRLTVT.

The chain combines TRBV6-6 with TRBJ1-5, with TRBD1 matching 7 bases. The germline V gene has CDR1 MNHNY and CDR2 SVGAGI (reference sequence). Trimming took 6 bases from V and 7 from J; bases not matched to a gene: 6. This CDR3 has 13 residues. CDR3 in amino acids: CASRRQGGQPQHF. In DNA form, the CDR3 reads TGTGCCAGCAGAAGACAGGGTGGACAGCCCCAGCATTTT.

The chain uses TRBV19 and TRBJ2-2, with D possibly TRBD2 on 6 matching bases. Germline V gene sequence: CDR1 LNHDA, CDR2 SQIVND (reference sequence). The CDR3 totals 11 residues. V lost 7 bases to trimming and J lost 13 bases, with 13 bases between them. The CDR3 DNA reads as TGTGCCAGTATTAACGGCGGGACGCTGTTTTTT. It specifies CASINGGTLFF.

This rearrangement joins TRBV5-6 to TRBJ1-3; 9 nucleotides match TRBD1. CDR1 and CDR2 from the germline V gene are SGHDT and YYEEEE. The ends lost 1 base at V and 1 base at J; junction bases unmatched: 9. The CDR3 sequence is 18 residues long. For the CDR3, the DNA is TGTGCCAGCAGCTTGAGGTCTGACAGGGGGTTTTCTGGAAACACCATATATTTT. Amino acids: CASSLRSDRGFSGNTIYF.

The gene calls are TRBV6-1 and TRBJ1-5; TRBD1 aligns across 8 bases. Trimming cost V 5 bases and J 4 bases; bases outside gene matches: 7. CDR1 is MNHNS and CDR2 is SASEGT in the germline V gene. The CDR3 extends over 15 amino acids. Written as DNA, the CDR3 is TGTGCCAGCAGTCCCCGGGACAGGACGAATCAGCCCCAGCATTTT. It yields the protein CASSPRDRTNQPQHF.

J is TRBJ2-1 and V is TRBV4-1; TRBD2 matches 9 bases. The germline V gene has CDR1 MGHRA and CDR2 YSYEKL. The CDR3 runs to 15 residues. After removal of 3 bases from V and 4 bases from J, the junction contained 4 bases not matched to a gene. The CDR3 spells CASSQGTSLYNEQFF. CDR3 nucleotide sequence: TGCGCCAGCAGCCAGGGGACTAGCTTATACAATGAGCAGTTCTTC.

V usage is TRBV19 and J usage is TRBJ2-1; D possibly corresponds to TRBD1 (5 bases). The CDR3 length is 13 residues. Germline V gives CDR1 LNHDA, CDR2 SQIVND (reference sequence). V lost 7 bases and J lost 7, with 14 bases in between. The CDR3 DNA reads TGTGCCAGTACCCCTCCTGCAGGGAATGAGCAGTTCTTC. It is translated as CASTPPAGNEQFF.

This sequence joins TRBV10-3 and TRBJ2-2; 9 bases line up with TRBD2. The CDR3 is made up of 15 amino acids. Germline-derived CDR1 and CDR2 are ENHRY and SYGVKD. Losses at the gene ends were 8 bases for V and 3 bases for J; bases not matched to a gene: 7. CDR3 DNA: TGTGCCATCGGGACCAGCGGGGGGCACACCGGGGAGCTGTTTTTT. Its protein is CAIGTSGGHTGELFF.

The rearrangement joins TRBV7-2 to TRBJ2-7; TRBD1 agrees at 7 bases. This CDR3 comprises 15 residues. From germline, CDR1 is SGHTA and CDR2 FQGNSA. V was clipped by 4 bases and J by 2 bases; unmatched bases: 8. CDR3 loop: CASSSRQGIPYEQYF. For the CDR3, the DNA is TGTGCCAGCAGCTCCAGACAGGGTATACCCTACGAGCAGTACTTC.

CDR3 residues: CSVRQGPTYEQYF. The CDR3 DNA sequence: TGCAGCGTCCGACAGGGGCCGACCTACGAGCAGTACTTC. The gene calls are TRBV29-1 and TRBJ2-7, with 8 nucleotides matching TRBD1. The germline V gene encodes CDR1 SQVTM and CDR2 ANQGSEA. V shed 6 bases and J 2 bases; nucleotides not matched to a gene: 6. This CDR3 is 13 amino acids long.

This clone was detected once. For the CDR3, the DNA is TGTGCCAGCGCCTTACAGGGGGGCATCTCTGGGGCCAACGTCCTGACTTTC. Its translation: CASALQGGISGANVLTF. The chain has TRBV5-8 and TRBJ2-6; 8 nucleotides match TRBD1. Germline loops: CDR1 SGHTS, CDR2 YDEGEE. V shed 7 bases and J 0 bases; nucleotides not matched to a gene: 9. This CDR3 is 17 amino acids long.

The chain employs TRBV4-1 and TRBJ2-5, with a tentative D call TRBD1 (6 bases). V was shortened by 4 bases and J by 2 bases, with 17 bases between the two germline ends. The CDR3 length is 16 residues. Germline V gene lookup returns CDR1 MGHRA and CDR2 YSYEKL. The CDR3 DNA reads TGCGCCAGCAGCCCCTCCCTTCGGACAGCTCAAGAGACCCAGTACTTC. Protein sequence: CASSPSLRTAQETQYF.

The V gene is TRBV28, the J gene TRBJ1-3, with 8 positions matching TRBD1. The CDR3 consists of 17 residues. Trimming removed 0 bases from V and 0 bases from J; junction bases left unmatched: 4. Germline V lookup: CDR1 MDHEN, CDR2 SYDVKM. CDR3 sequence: CASSLWTGASSGNTIYF. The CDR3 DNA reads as TGTGCCAGCAGTTTATGGACAGGGGCCTCCTCTGGAAACACCATATATTTT.

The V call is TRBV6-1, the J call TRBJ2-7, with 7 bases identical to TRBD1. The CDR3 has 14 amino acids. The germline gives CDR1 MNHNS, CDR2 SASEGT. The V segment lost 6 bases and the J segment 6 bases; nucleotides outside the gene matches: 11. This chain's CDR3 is CASRQRQGSIEQYF. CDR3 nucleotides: TGTGCCAGCAGACAACGACAGGGAAGCATCGAGCAGTACTTC.

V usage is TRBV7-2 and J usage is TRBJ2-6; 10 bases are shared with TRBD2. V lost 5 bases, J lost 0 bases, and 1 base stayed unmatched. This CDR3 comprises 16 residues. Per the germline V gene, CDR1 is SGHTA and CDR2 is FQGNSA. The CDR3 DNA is TGTGCCAGCAGCCGACTAGCGGGCTCTGGGGCCAACGTCCTGACTTTC. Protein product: CASSRLAGSGANVLTF.

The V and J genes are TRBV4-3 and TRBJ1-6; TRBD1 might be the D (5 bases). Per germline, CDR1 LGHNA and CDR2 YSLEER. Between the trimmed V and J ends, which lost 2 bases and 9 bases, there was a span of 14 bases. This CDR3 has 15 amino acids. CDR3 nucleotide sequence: TGCGCCAGCAGCCAAAACCTGGGTGGGGCTTCACCCCTCCACTTT. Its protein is CASSQNLGGASPLHF.

The CDR3 DNA reads as TGCAGCGTTGCGTTCTACAGCTCTCGGTCCGGCTACACCTTC. It translates to CSVAFYSSRSGYTF. The V call is TRBV29-1, the J call TRBJ1-2; D is ambiguous. Germline V CDR1 and CDR2: SQVTM, ANQGSEA. Trimming pared 4 bases from V and 8 bases from J, leaving 20 bases between. The CDR3 runs to 14 residues.